This record looks at one T cell receptor (beta chain) sequence and its context. The antigen remains undetermined. Template switching appended UMIs that held a 6-nucleotide sample barcode. One entry per CDR3 protein, without DNA, is what TCRdb gives after re-calling the 5' RACE reads. There are approximately 390,000 distinct CDR3 sequences in the sample, with 2% to 3% held by the top ten. This CDR3 has 13 amino acids. CDR1 and CDR2 (germline): SGHTA, FQGNSA. The sample comes from a study of monozygotic twins with inflammatory bowel disease. Study outcomes and limitations: Evidence failed to back one strong IBD-linked signal or clonotype. T cell subtypes that differed could not be told apart.

The specimen was blood. The V gene is TRBV7-2, the J gene TRBJ1-6; TCRdb's D gene call, TRBD1, goes unchecked for lack of DNA. The sequence was collected from a human donor with ulcerative colitis or Crohn's disease, or a healthy co-twin of an affected twin (not recorded which). CDR3 residues: CASSYQGSSPLHF. Variable domain in full (rest from reference TRBV7-2 and TRBJ1-6): GAGVSQSPSNKVTEKGKDVELRCDPISGHTALYWYRQSLGQGLEFLIYFQGNSAPDKSGLPSDRFSAERTGGSVSTLTIQRTQQEDSAVYLCASSYQGSSPLHFGNGTRLTVT.